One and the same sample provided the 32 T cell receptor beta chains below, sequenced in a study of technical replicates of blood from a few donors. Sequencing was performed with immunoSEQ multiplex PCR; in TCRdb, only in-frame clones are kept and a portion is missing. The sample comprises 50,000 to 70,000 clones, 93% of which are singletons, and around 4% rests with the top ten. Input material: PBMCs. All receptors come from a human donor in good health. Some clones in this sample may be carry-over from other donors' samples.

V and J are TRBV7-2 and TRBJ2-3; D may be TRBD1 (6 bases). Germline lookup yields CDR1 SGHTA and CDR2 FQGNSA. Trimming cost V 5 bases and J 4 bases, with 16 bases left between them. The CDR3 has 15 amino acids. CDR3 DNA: TGTGCCAGCAGCAGATCAGGGGAATGGGCAGATACGCAGTATTTT. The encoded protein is CASSRSGEWADTQYF.

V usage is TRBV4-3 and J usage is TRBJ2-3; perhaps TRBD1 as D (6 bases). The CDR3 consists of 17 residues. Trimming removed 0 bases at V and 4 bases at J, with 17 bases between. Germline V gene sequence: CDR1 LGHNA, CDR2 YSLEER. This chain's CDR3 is CASSQDRGHRGPDTQYF. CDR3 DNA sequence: TGCGCCAGCAGCCAAGATCGGGGACATAGGGGTCCAGATACGCAGTATTTT.

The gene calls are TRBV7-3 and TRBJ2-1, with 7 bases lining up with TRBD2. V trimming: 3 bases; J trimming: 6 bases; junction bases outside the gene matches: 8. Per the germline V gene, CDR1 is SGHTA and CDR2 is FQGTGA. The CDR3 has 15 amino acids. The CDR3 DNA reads TGTGCCAGCAGCTTGCTAGCGGAAAGGCGCAATGAGCAGTTCTTC. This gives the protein CASSLLAERRNEQFF.

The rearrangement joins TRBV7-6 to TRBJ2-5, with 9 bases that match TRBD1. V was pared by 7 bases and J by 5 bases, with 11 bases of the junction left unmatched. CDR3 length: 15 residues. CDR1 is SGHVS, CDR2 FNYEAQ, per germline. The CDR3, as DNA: TGTGCCAGCACCCGACAGGGGGGACTGGGGGAGACCCAGTACTTC. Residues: CASTRQGGLGETQYF.

The CDR3 DNA is TGTGCCAGCAGCCGTCCAGGGCCCACTGAAGCTTTCTTT. This codes for CASSRPGPTEAFF. This chain connects TRBV7-2 to TRBJ1-1, with a tentative D call TRBD1 (5 bases). V lost 5 bases to trimming and J lost 4 bases, with 11 bases between them. The CDR3 is made up of 13 amino acids. Per the germline V gene, CDR1 is SGHTA and CDR2 is FQGNSA.

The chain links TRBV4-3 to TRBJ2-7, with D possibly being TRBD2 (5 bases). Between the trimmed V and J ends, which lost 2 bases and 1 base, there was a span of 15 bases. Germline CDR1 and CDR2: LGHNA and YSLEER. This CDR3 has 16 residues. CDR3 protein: CASSQPELDFSYEQYF. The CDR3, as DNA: TGCGCCAGCAGCCAACCAGAACTAGATTTTTCCTACGAGCAGTACTTC.

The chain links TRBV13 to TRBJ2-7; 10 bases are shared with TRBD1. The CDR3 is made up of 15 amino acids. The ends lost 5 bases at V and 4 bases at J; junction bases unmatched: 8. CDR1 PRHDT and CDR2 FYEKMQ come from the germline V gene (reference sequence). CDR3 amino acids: CASSRLGQGFYEQYF. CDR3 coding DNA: TGTGCCAGCAGCCGGCTGGGACAGGGGTTTTACGAGCAGTACTTC. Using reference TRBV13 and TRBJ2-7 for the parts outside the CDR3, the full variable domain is AAGVIQSPRHLIKEKRETATLKCYPIPRHDTVYWYQQGPGQDPQFLISFYEKMQSDKGSIPDRFSAQQFSDYHSELNMSSLELGDSALYFCASSRLGQGFYEQYFGPGTRLTVT.

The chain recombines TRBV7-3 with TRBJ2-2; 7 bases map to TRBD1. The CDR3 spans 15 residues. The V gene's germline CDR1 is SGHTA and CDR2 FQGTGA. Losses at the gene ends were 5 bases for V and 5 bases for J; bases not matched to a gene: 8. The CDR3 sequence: CASSPRTGRTGELFF. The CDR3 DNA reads TGTGCCAGCAGCCCGCGGACAGGACGGACCGGGGAGCTGTTTTTT.

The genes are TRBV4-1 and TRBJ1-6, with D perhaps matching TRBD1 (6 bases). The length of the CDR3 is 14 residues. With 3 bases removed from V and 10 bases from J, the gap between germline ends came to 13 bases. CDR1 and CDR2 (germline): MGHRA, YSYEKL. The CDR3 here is CASSHTGSESPLHF. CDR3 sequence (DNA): TGCGCCAGCAGCCACACAGGGTCAGAGTCACCCCTCCACTTT.

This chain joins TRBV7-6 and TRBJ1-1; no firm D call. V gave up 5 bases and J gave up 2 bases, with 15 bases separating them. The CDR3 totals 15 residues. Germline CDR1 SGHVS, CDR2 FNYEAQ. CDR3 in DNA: TGTGCCAGCAGCCCTGCGATGCGACAAAACACTGAAGCTTTCTTT. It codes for CASSPAMRQNTEAFF.

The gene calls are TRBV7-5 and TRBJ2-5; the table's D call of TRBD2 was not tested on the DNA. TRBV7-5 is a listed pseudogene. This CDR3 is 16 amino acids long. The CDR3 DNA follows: TGTGTCAGAAGCCTCCCCATGGGACTAGACCAAGAGACCCAGTACTTC. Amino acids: CVRSLPMGLDQETQYF.

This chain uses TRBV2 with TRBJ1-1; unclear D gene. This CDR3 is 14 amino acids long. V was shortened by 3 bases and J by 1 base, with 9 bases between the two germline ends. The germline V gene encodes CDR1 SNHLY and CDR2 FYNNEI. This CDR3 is CASSERLTNTEAFF. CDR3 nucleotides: TGTGCCAGCAGTGAGCGGCTCACGAACACTGAAGCTTTCTTT.

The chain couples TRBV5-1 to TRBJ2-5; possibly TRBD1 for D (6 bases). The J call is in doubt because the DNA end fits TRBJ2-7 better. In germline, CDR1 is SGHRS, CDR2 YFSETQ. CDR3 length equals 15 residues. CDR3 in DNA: TGCGCCAGCAGCGCGCCCCGGGACAACCACTACGAGCAGTACTTC. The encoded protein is CASSAPRDNHYEQYF.

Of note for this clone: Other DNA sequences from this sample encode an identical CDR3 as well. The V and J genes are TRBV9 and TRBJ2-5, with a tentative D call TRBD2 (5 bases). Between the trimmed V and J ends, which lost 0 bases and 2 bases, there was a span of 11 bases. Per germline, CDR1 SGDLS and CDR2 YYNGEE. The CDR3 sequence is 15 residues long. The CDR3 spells CASSVVAGGQETQYF. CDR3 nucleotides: TGTGCCAGCAGCGTAGTCGCGGGCGGGCAAGAGACCCAGTACTTC.

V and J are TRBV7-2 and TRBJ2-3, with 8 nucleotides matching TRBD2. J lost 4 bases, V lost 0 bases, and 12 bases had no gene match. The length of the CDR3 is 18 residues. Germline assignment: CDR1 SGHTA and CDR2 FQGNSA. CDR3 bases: TGTGCCAGCAGCTTAGCGCAGGTTACACTAGCGGTCGCAGATACGCAGTATTTT. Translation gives CASSLAQVTLAVADTQYF.

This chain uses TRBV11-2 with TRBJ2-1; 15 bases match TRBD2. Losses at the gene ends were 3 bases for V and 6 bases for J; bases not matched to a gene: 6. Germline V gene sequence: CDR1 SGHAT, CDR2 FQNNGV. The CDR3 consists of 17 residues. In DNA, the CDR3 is TGTGCCAGCAGCTTGGGGACTAGCGGGAGGAGTATCAATGAGCAGTTCTTC. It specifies CASSLGTSGRSINEQFF.

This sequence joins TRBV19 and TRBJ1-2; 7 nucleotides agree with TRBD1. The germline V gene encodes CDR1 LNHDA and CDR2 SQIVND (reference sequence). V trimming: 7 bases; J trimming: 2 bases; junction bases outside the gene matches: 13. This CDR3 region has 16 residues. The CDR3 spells CASILTGTVKNYGYTF. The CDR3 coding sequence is TGTGCCAGTATCCTTACCGGGACAGTCAAAAACTATGGCTACACCTTC.

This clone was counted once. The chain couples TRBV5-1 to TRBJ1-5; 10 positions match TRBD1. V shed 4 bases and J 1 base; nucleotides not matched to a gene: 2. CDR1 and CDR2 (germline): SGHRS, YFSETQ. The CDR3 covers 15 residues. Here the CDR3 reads CASSMTGGSNQPQHF. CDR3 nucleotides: TGCGCCAGCAGCATGACAGGGGGCAGCAATCAGCCCCAGCATTTT.

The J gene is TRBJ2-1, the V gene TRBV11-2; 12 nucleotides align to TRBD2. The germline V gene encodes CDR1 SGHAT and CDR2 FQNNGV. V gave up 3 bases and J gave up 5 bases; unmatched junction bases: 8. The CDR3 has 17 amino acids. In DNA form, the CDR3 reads TGTGCCAGCAGCTTGACCGGACTAGCGGGATATGACAATGAGCAGTTCTTC. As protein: CASSLTGLAGYDNEQFF.

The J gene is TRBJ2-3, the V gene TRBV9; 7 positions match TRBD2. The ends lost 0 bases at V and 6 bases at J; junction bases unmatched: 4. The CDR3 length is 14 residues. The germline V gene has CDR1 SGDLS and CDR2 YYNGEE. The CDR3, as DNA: TGTGCCAGCAGCGTAGGCTCGCGGGGGGATACGCAGTATTTT. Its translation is CASSVGSRGDTQYF.

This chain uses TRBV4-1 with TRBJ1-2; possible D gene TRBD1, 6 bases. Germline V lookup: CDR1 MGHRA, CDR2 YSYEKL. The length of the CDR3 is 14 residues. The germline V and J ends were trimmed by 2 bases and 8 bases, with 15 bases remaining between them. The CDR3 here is CASSQIQGQEGYTF. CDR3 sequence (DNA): TGCGCCAGCAGCCAAATTCAGGGGCAAGAGGGCTACACCTTC.

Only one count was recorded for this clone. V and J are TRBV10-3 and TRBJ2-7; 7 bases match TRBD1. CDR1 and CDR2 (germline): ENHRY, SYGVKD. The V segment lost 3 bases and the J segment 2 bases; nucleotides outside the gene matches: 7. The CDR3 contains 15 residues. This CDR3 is CAISETRDRAYEQYF. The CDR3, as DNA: TGTGCCATCAGTGAAACCCGGGACAGAGCCTACGAGCAGTACTTC.

CDR3 sequence: CASSILPPSSGITDTQYF. CDR3 DNA: TGTGCCAGTAGTATATTGCCCCCGAGTAGCGGGATTACAGATACGCAGTATTTT. J is TRBJ2-3 and V is TRBV19; 8 bases line up with TRBD2. J gave up 3 bases and V 2 bases, and 13 bases lay outside the gene matches. The length of the CDR3 is 18 residues. The germline V gene has CDR1 LNHDA and CDR2 SQIVND (reference sequence).

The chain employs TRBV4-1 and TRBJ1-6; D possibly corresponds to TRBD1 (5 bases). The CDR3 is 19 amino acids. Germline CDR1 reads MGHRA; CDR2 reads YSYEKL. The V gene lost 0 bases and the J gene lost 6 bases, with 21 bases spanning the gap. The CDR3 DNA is TGCGCCAGCAGCCAAGATCTCGGGTGGAACAGGAGAGGTAATTCACCCCTCCACTTT. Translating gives CASSQDLGWNRRGNSPLHF.

CDR3 sequence: CASSYSTGGVNSPLHF. CDR3 sequence (DNA): TGTGCCAGCAGTTACTCGACTGGGGGCGTGAATTCACCCCTCCACTTT. The chain is built from TRBV6-5 and TRBJ1-6; the D gene is possibly TRBD1 (6 bases). The CDR3 extends over 16 amino acids. V dropped 0 bases and J dropped 7 bases, with 13 bases sitting between them. Per germline, CDR1 MNHEY and CDR2 SVGAGI.

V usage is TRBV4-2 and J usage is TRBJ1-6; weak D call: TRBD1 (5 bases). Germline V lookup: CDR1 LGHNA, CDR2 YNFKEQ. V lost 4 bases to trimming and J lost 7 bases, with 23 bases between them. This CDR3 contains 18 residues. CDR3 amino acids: CASSPEMDNLVWNSPLHF. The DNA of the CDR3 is TGTGCCAGCAGCCCAGAAATGGACAATCTGGTATGGAATTCACCCCTCCACTTT.

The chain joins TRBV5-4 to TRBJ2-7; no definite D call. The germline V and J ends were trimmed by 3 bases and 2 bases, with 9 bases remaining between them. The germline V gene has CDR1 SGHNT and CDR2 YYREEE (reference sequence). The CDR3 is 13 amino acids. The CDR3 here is CASSSVPTYEQYF. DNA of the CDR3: TGTGCCAGCAGCTCGGTCCCAACCTACGAGCAGTACTTC.

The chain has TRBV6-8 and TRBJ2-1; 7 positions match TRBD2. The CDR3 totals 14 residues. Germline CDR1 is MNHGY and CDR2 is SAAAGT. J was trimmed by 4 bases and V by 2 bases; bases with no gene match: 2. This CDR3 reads CASSYLAVYNEQFF. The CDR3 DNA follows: TGTGCCAGCAGTTACCTAGCGGTATACAATGAGCAGTTCTTC.

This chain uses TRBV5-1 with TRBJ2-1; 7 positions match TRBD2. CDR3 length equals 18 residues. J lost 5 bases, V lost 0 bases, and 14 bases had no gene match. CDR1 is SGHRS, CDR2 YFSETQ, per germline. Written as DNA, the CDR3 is TGCGCCAGCAGCTTGGTGCCCCTCTCTAGCGGAGTTAACAATGAGCAGTTCTTC. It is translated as CASSLVPLSSGVNNEQFF.

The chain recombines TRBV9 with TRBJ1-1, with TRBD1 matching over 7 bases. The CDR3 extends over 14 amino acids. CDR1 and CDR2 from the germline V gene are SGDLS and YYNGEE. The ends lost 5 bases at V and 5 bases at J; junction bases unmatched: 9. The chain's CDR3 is CASSVGQGVTEAFF. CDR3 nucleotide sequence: TGTGCCAGCAGTGTCGGCCAGGGGGTTACTGAAGCTTTCTTT.

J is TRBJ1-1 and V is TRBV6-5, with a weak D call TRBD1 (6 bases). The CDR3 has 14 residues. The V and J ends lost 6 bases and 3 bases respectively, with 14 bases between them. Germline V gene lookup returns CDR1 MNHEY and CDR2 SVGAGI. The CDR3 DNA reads TGTGCCAGCAGGTCCCCCGGGACACACACTGAAGCTTTCTTT. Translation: CASRSPGTHTEAFF.

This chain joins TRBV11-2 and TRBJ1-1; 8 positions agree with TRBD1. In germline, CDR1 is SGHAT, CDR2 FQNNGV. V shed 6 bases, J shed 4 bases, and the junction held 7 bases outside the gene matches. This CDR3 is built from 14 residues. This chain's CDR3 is CASSLQGGVTEAFF. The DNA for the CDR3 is TGTGCCAGCAGTTTACAGGGGGGTGTCACTGAAGCTTTCTTT. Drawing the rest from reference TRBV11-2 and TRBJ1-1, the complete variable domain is EAGVAQSPRYKIIEKRQSVAFWCNPISGHATLYWYQQILGQGPKLLIQFQNNGVVDDSQLPKDRFSAERLKGVDSTLKIQPAKLEDSAVYLCASSLQGGVTEAFFGQGTRLTVV.